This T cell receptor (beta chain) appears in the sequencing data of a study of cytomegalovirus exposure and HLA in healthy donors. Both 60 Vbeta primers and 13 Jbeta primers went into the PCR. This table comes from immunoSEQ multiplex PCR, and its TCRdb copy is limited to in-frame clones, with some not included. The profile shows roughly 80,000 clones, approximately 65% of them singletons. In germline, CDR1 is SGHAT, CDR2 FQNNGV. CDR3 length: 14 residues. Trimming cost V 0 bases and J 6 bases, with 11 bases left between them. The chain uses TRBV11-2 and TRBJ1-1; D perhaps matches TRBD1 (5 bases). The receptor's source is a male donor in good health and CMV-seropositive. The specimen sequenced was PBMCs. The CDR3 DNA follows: TGTGCCAGCAGCTTAGACAGGGAAATAGCTGAAGCTTTCTTT. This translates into CASSLDREIAEAFF.